The rows below give T cell receptor beta chains drawn from one sample of a study of OX40 agonist ivuxolimab in advanced cancers. Method: immunoSEQ multiplex PCR; TCRdb's copy keeps in-frame clones and lacks some. The data show over 55,000 clones, roughly three quarters seen once. The specimen comprised CD4+ or CD8+ T cells sorted from blood, sampled in a trial of the OX40 agonist ivuxolimab. These receptors all stem from an adult with an advanced solid tumor such as melanoma, head and neck, liver or kidney cancer. Both conserved end residues are part of each CDR3. The D gene is left open where the match is weak. Part of the rows lack a size; the others show once, few, many or a class for expanded clones.

abundance	v_gene	d_gene	j_gene	CDR3nt	CDR3aa
NA	TRBV2	NA	TRBJ1-1	TGTGCCAGCAAGGGGCAGTCGAACACTGAAGCTTTCTTT	CASKGQSNTEAFF
NA	TRBV25-1	NA	TRBJ1-5	TGTGCCAGCAGTGAATCCCCTAGCAATCAGCCCCAGCATTTT	CASSESPSNQPQHF
NA	TRBV5-1	NA	TRBJ2-7	TGCGCCAGCAGCTTTTGGTTACAATCCTACGAGCAGTACTTC	CASSFWLQSYEQYF
NA	TRBV6-1	NA	TRBJ1-2	TGTGCCAGCAGTGAAGACTTTCTCTATGGCTACACCTTC	CASSEDFLYGYTF
once	TRBV27	TRBD2	TRBJ2-5	TGTGCCAGCAGTGGGCAAGCGGGGGGGAACCAAGAGACCCAGTACTTC	CASSGQAGGNQETQYF
NA	TRBV11-2	NA	TRBJ2-1	TGTGCCAGCAGCCCCGGGGCGGGAACCCACAATGAGCAGTTCTTC	CASSPGAGTHNEQFF
many	TRBV11-2	TRBD2	TRBJ2-7	TGTGCCAGCAGCTCCCGACTAGCGGAGCAGTACTTC	CASSSRLAEQYF
once	TRBV18	NA	TRBJ2-3	TGTGCCAGCTCACCACCTCCCGGGGGCGGTACGCAGTATTTT	CASSPPPGGGTQYF
NA	TRBV7-2	NA	TRBJ1-1	TGTGCCAGCAGCTTAGTGTGGGGCGGGACTGAAGCTTTCTTT	CASSLVWGGTEAFF
NA	TRBV9	NA	TRBJ2-3	TGTGCCAGCAACGGGGGACCCACAGATACGCAGTATTTT	CASNGGPTDTQYF
NA	TRBV19	TRBD2	TRBJ2-3	TGTGCCAGTAGTAATAGCGGGAGTGGCACAGATACGCAGTATTTT	CASSNSGSGTDTQYF
NA	TRBV30	NA	TRBJ1-3	TGTGCCTGGAGTGATGATCTGCTGTGGGGGGACACCATATATTTT	CAWSDDLLWGDTIYF
NA	TRBV19	TRBD1	TRBJ1-5	TGTGCCAGTAGTATAGAGACAGGGTTCAATCAGCCCCAGCATTTT	CASSIETGFNQPQHF
NA	TRBV5-6	TRBD1	TRBJ2-7	TGTGCCAGCAGCTCAGACAGGGGGCTCTACGAGCAGTACTTC	CASSSDRGLYEQYF
NA	TRBV15	TRBD1	TRBJ2-5	TGTGCCACCAGCAGAGGCCGACGGGACAGGCGTGAGACCCAGTACTTC	CATSRGRRDRRETQYF
once	TRBV27	NA	TRBJ2-1	TGTGCCAGCCGGAGTTCCCCGGGGTCTTACAATGAGCAGTTCTTC	CASRSSPGSYNEQFF
NA	TRBV5-8	TRBD1	TRBJ1-3	TGTGCCAGCAGCTTACACGGGACAGTTGGAAACACCATATATTTT	CASSLHGTVGNTIYF
NA	TRBV5-1	TRBD2	TRBJ2-1	TGCGCCAGCAGCTTGGACGGGAGGCTAAATGAGCAGTTCTTC	CASSLDGRLNEQFF
NA	TRBV29-1	TRBD2	TRBJ2-3	TGCAGCGTGGACGGGAGGGCATCAGATACGCAGTATTTT	CSVDGRASDTQYF
NA	TRBV5-1	NA	TRBJ2-5	TGCGCCAGCAGGCTGGGACCCGGGGGTCAAGAGACCCAGTACTTC	CASRLGPGGQETQYF
NA	TRBV21-1	NA	TRBJ2-7	TGTGCCAGCAGCCCCCGGGACAGGGAGGCCTACGAGCAGTACTTC	CASSPRDREAYEQYF
many	TRBV5-1	NA	TRBJ2-1	TGCGCCAGCAGCTTGGAGCGATTATCTTACAATGAGCAGTTCTTC	CASSLERLSYNEQFF
NA	TRBV4-3	NA	TRBJ1-4	TGCGCCAGCAGCCAAGTCCTCCCCGGAGGTTCTGAAAAACTGTTTTTT	CASSQVLPGGSEKLFF
NA	TRBV18	NA	TRBJ1-1	TGTGCCAGCTCTATAAGCCAGGGAGAGAACACTGAAGCTTTCTTT	CASSISQGENTEAFF
NA	TRBV5-1	TRBD1	TRBJ1-2	TGCGCCAGCAGCTCCAGACAGGGGTATGGCTACACCTTC	CASSSRQGYGYTF
NA	TRBV2	TRBD2	TRBJ2-5	TGTGCCAGCAGTGAAGCGGTGGCTAGCGGGGGGAAGAGAGAGACCCAGTACTTC	CASSEAVASGGKRETQYF
NA	TRBV5-1	TRBD1	TRBJ2-1	TGCGCCAGCAGCACTACCGGGACAGGGCACTACAATGAGCAGTTCTTC	CASSTTGTGHYNEQFF
NA	TRBV10-3	TRBD2	TRBJ2-2	TGTGCCATCAGCGCGGGACTACAGAACACCGGGGAGCTGTTTTTT	CAISAGLQNTGELFF
NA	TRBV5-1	NA	TRBJ2-1	TGCGCCAGCAGCTTGGATCCTGGAAATGAGCAGTTCTTC	CASSLDPGNEQFF
NA	TRBV19	NA	TRBJ1-1	TGTGCCAGTAGTATCTATGCCATGGGGGGCACTGAAGCTTTCTTT	CASSIYAMGGTEAFF
NA	TRBV6-6	NA	TRBJ1-1	TGTGCCAGCAGTCAGGGACGGCAGAACACTGAAGCTTTCTTT	CASSQGRQNTEAFF
NA	TRBV5-1	TRBD1	TRBJ2-7	TGCGCCAGCAACGAGAGGACAGGGGGCTTCTCCTACGAGCAGTACTTC	CASNERTGGFSYEQYF
NA	TRBV7-9	NA	TRBJ1-6	TGTGCCAGCAGCTTATTGCAAGAGGGATGGTCACCCCTCCACTTT	CASSLLQEGWSPLHF
NA	TRBV2	TRBD2	TRBJ2-7	TGTGCCAGCAGCGACAGGCTGCGGGGGGGATACGAGCAGTACTTC	CASSDRLRGGYEQYF
once	TRBV5-1	NA	TRBJ1-2	TGCGCCAGCAGCTCGCCGGAGGGTTACTATGGCTACACCTTC	CASSSPEGYYGYTF
NA	TRBV7-7	NA	TRBJ2-3	TGTGCTAGCAGCCGTTCCGGGGCCGGGGGTACGCAGTATTTT	CASSRSGAGGTQYF
NA	TRBV7-2	NA	TRBJ2-5	TGTGCCAGCAGCTTATCTGGCCAAGAGACCCAGTACTTC	CASSLSGQETQYF
NA	TRBV6-1	NA	TRBJ2-7	TGTGCCAGCCTGGGCCGACAGGCGCCCTACGAGCAGTACTTC	CASLGRQAPYEQYF
NA	TRBV18	NA	TRBJ1-2	TGTGCCAGCTCGCCGAACCAAAGGTTGCAATATGGCTACACCTTC	CASSPNQRLQYGYTF
NA	TRBV5-1	NA	TRBJ2-1	TGCGCCAGCAGCTTCAGTAACTCGGGCTCCTACAATGAGCAGTTCTTC	CASSFSNSGSYNEQFF
few	TRBV6-5	TRBD1	TRBJ1-2	TGTGCCAGCAGTTTTACAGGGGACTATGGCTACACCTTC	CASSFTGDYGYTF
few	TRBV28	NA	TRBJ1-6	TGTGCCAGCAGGAGCGCCGGCCATAATTCACCCCTCCACTTT	CASRSAGHNSPLHF
NA	TRBV4-3	NA	TRBJ1-1	TGCGCCAGCAGCCAAGAAGGGTGGGGGGCTCGGGGCACTGAAGCTTTCTTT	CASSQEGWGARGTEAFF
NA	TRBV5-6	TRBD2	TRBJ2-5	TGTGCCAGCAGCCAGATGGGACTAGCGGGGGACCCCCGGGAGACCCAGTACTTC	CASSQMGLAGDPRETQYF
NA	TRBV29-1	NA	TRBJ2-1	TGCAGCGTTGTATTTGTTAGCGGGCAGTTCTTC	CSVVFVSGQFF
NA	TRBV5-4	TRBD2	TRBJ2-5	TGTGCCAGCAGCTTCAAAAGGACTAGCCGGGAGACCCAGTACTTC	CASSFKRTSRETQYF
NA	TRBV5-1	NA	TRBJ2-5	TGCGCCAGCAGCTTGGAGGTGAGGTCGGGAGTAGGCGAGACCCAGTACTTC	CASSLEVRSGVGETQYF
NA	TRBV11-2	NA	TRBJ2-1	TGTGCCAGCAGCCGTAGTATTAATGAGCAGTTCTTC	CASSRSINEQFF
many	TRBV6-6	NA	TRBJ2-7	TGTGCCAGCAGCCGGACCGAAACCTACGAGCAGTACTTC	CASSRTETYEQYF
NA	TRBV6-5	TRBD1	TRBJ1-4	TGTGCCAGCACCCGGAGGGGGACAGATGAAAAACTGTTTTTT	CASTRRGTDEKLFF
NA	TRBV11-2	NA	TRBJ1-6	TGTGCCAGCAGCTTAAAATCACCCCTCCACTTT	CASSLKSPLHF
many	TRBV6-4	NA	TRBJ2-3	TGTGCCAGCAGTGACTCTGACACAGATACGCAGTATTTT	CASSDSDTDTQYF
NA	TRBV5-4	NA	TRBJ2-7	TGTGCCAGCAGCTTGTTCGGGCGGACCTACGAGCAGTACTTC	CASSLFGRTYEQYF
NA	TRBV6-5	NA	TRBJ1-2	TGTGCCAGCAGCCCTGACGGGACGGGTTCCTATGGCTACACCTTC	CASSPDGTGSYGYTF
NA	TRBV19	TRBD1	TRBJ1-2	TGTGCCAGTACCCCCGGACAGGGGATCTATGGCTACACCTTC	CASTPGQGIYGYTF
NA	TRBV27	NA	TRBJ1-2	TGTGCCAGCAGTCCAGGATTGTACTATGGCTACACCTTC	CASSPGLYYGYTF
NA	TRBV14	NA	TRBJ1-2	TGTGCCAGCAGCCCGCAGATTAACTATGGCTACACCTTC	CASSPQINYGYTF